Listed below are T cell receptor beta chains from one sample, sequenced in a study of blood T cell repertoires in COVID-19. Assay: immunoSEQ multiplex PCR; the TCRdb copy retains only in-frame clones and omits some. The table lists approximately 290,000 clones, 80% to 85% of them singletons. What was sequenced was peripheral blood. Source of these receptors: a person aged 70 to 79 with COVID-19, enrolled during active disease. Both conserved end residues are part of each CDR3. Each record gives: V gene, clone size, D gene, J gene, CDR3 protein, CDR3 DNA. The D gene is left open where the match is weak. Clone size is stated in some rows and not others, as once, few, many or a class when expanded.

TRBV28,NA,NA,TRBJ2-7,CASSGPLGGSVNEQYF,TGTGCCAGCAGCGGACCCCTTGGGGGGTCGGTCAACGAGCAGTACTTC
TRBV6-6,NA,NA,TRBJ1-6,CASSYRGMDSPLHF,TGTGCCAGCAGTTATAGGGGTATGGATTCACCCCTCCACTTT
TRBV6-6,NA,NA,TRBJ1-6,CASSRWAGGSDSPLHF,TGTGCCAGCAGTCGATGGGCGGGGGGGTCTGATTCACCCCTCCACTTT
TRBV4-1,NA,NA,TRBJ1-3,CAPSTGHLRESGNTIYF,TGCGCCCCCAGCACCGGACATCTCCGGGAGTCTGGAAACACCATATATTTT
TRBV7-8,NA,NA,TRBJ2-7,CASSLFGRGASYEQYF,TGTGCCAGCAGCTTATTTGGACGGGGGGCGAGTTACGAGCAGTACTTC
TRBV30,few,NA,TRBJ2-7,CAWSSVDEQYF,TGTGCCTGGAGCTCCGTAGACGAGCAGTACTTC
TRBV5-1,NA,NA,TRBJ1-3,CASSNGYSGNTIYF,TGCGCCAGCAGTAACGGGTACTCTGGAAACACCATATATTTT
TRBV6-5,NA,TRBD1,TRBJ2-5,CASSYSADRDETQYF,TGTGCCAGCAGTTACTCCGCGGACAGGGACGAGACCCAGTACTTC
TRBV7-6,NA,NA,TRBJ2-5,CASSLAEATSETQYF,TGTGCCAGCAGCTTAGCTGAGGCTACCTCAGAGACCCAGTACTTC
TRBV15,NA,NA,TRBJ2-2,CATSRGGRTTGELFF,TGTGCCACCAGCAGAGGAGGGAGGACCACCGGGGAGCTGTTTTTT
TRBV5-4,NA,TRBD1,TRBJ1-3,CASSLGGAANTIYF,TGTGCCAGCAGCTTAGGGGGCGCGGCAAACACCATATATTTT
TRBV10-3,NA,TRBD2,TRBJ2-6,CAVGRVAGGSGANVLTF,TGTGCCGTTGGTAGGGTAGCGGGGGGGTCTGGGGCCAACGTCCTGACTTTC
TRBV5-1,NA,NA,TRBJ1-6,CASSPDKDSPLHF,TGCGCCAGCAGCCCAGACAAGGATTCACCCCTCCACTTT
TRBV7-6,NA,NA,TRBJ2-3,CASSLSRVSTDTQYF,TGTGCCAGCAGCCTGAGCAGGGTTTCAACAGATACGCAGTATTTT
TRBV2,NA,NA,TRBJ2-3,CASSTGNQYF,TGTGCCAGCAGTACAGGAAATCAGTATTTT